This record looks at one TCR beta chain sequence and its context. The record originates from a study of blood T cell repertoires in COVID-19. In the study overall: The cDNA or gDNA used as material had been derived from T cells, B-cell-depleted T cells, or PBMCs.

How the authors handled the data: Using reference gene primer amplification, nucleated cell counts were estimated. Assay: immunoSEQ multiplex PCR; the TCRdb copy retains only in-frame clones and omits some. V, J and clone size reflect that table, while D and trimming were determined from the DNA. The table has roughly 300,000 clones, 85% seen once. The germline V gene has CDR1 KGHSH and CDR2 LQKENI. This CDR3 is 14 amino acids long. The J segment lost 2 bases and the V segment lost 6 bases, leaving 4 bases of the junction unmatched. Source material: peripheral blood. The gene calls are TRBV18 and TRBJ1-1; 9 bases agree with TRBD1. The sequence was collected from a human donor in a cohort sampled during active COVID-19. This chain's CDR3 is CASSLQGANTEAFF. The CDR3 bases are TGTGCCAGCTCCCTACAGGGGGCTAACACTGAAGCTTTCTTT.